This is a list of T cell receptor beta chains from one sample in a study of shared T cell receptors in the human thymus. Generated by immunoSEQ multiplex PCR, the TCRdb table keeps only in-frame clones and is missing some. Among around 730,000 clones, 80% to 90% were seen once, and the ten largest hold around 0.0099%. A further study also used this sample, focusing on human thymus T cells.

The sample taken for sequencing was thymocytes. Receptors originate from a girl less than two years old with a congenital heart defect. CDR3s leave out the opening cysteine and the closing phenylalanine or tryptophan. The D gene is left open where the match is weak.

d_call,v_call,cdr3_aa
TRBD1,TRBV5-1,ASSRSRTGGIRSGQETQY
-,TRBV4-3,ASRRVDIEDTQY
TRBD1,TRBV14,ASSERMTDRASYYGYT
-,TRBV27,ASRESTQETQY
TRBD1,TRBV7-2,ASSFHRGCVYGYT
TRBD1,TRBV23-1,ASSHSGQGTYNSPLH
TRBD1,TRBV7-2,ASSPGQDNYSPLH
-,TRBV12-2,ASPLSGLAGGLDEQF
TRBD2,TRBV29-1,SVETGGYNEQF
TRBD1,TRBV5-5,ASSFRDRDD
-,TRBV10-3,AIAAATATNEKLF
-,TRBV28,ASTSRGFTDNQPQH
-,TRBV16,ASSQGPGQETQY
TRBD1,TRBV11-2,ASSLDRGNSPLH
-,TRBV4-1,ASSHKTGQYNEKLF
-,TRBV10-3,AISESGRLGTYNEQF
TRBD1,TRBV11-2,ASSLDHRGSNEAF
-,TRBV14,ASSQAGTRDEQY
-,TRBV25-1,ASSESMAENTEAF
-,TRBV10-3,AISEVGLCGTEAF
-,TRBV28,ASSLSQQETQY
-,TRBV7-9,ASSLGPGLHQQY
TRBD2,TRBV5-1,ASSPGLAGSSYNEQF
TRBD2,TRBV7-2,ASSPRGGTSGGNEQF
-,TRBV6-1,ASSVWSTEAF
TRBD1,TRBV6-1,ASRRSTGNGGQF
-,TRBV6-6,AIKGSTAF
TRBD2,TRBV5-1,ASSFSGTTDTQY
TRBD1,TRBV11-2,ASSSQDRVGYGYT
-,TRBV6-5,ASSSPGHSYEQY
-,TRBV27,ASSLVDSDRITDTQY
TRBD1,TRBV30,AWSVVDRENQPQH
-,TRBV28,ASSPKPSGPLLGCGNQPQH
-,TRBV6-1,ASSEWIDSNQPQH
-,TRBV6-1,ASRPRGPPSPLH
-,TRBV9,ASSTHTSSNTDTQY
TRBD1,TRBV2,ASSCGQGCTYNEQF
TRBD1,TRBV27,ASSLIGKGQPQVITEAF
-,TRBV5-6,ASSCGTQDPGELF
TRBD2,TRBV11-2,ASSVSGGGYEQY
TRBD1,TRBV19,ASTPGQGDEGYT
-,TRBV5-1,ASTTGLANEKLF
TRBD1,TRBV27,ASSLSPGQGYGNTIY
TRBD1,TRBV7-4,ASSLGASGTGYEQY
TRBD1,TRBV19,ASTTGYSNQPQH
-,TRBV7-2,ASSLEDSIATGRSYGYT
TRBD1,TRBV9,ASSAQTNPGQGMADTQY
-,TRBV5-1,ASSLEDRTLSQETQY
TRBD1,TRBV19,ASSKTGRYNEQF
TRBD1,TRBV6-1,ASSVSGTGDEQY
-,TRBV28,ASSPSQGTYEQY
-,TRBV9,ASSQSPGSTGELF
TRBD1,TRBV2,ASSERRGTGNNSPLH
-,TRBV11-2,ASSLDGPQTLKEKLF
TRBD1,TRBV27,ASSSGQGALYNGYT
TRBD1,TRBV7-9,ASSRQDPGQGGENYGYT
-,TRBV5-5,ASSLLIMGRDPVSNQPQH